This T cell receptor beta chain was observed in a study of Ad26.COV2.S vaccination and SARS-CoV-2 variants. Across the whole study: Participants got Ad26.COV2.S intramuscularly, once or twice 56 days apart. Study observations and caveats: Spike-specific responses of CD8+ and CD4+ T cells were reported to display substantial breadth after vaccination.

On this clone: The antigen is unknown.

Here immunoSEQ multiplex PCR was the method, and the copy in TCRdb shows in-frame clones only, minus some. Among a few hundred thousand clones listed, 80% to 95% were seen once. V was pared by 2 bases and J by 4 bases, with 14 bases of the junction left unmatched. Germline V gives CDR1 SGHVS, CDR2 FQNEAQ. The CDR3 has 20 amino acids. Treatment described: around 19 received Ad26.COV2.S at low or high dose, single or two shots; five or six received placebo; per-sample allocation not given. Material that was analyzed had been drawn on day 63 after the first vaccine or placebo injection. The source was peripheral blood, collected in a trial of Ad26.COV2.S vaccine versus placebo. This clonotype was obtained from a person between 18 and 60 years old who received the Ad26.COV2.S COVID-19 vaccine or a placebo. The chain couples TRBV7-8 to TRBJ2-1; 13 positions match TRBD2. The CDR3 DNA sequence: TGTGCCAGCAGCTTACCTGGACTAGCGGGAGATGTTTCTGGGTACAATGAGCAGTTCTTC. Protein product: CASSLPGLAGDVSGYNEQFF.